Described below is a single T cell receptor (beta chain) sequence and its context. Its specificity is not known. The study excluded patients with uncontrolled infection, other autoimmune disease, pregnancy or lactation. In making diagnoses, clinical symptoms, serum thyroxine and TRAb, thyroid ultrasound and orbital computed tomography were all used. There are 13 residues in the CDR3. Germline V gives CDR1 LNHDA, CDR2 SQIVND (reference sequence). The V end lost 7 bases, the J end lost 1 base, and 11 bases lay between the germline ends. RNA transcripts gave rise to amplified TCR beta CDR3 regions. An initial round of RT-PCR targeting the TCR CDR3 relied on the HTBI primer set. TCRdb independently ran MiXCR on the multiplex PCR reads; one entry per CDR3 protein. The sample has fewer than 750,000 distinct CDR3 sequences, approximately 14% seen once. The data derive from a study of T cells in Graves' hyperthyroidism and ophthalmopathy. Study-level results: Most thyroid clonotypes with frequency above 0.001 were detected in blood. Stable hyperthyroidism was told apart from ophthalmopathy by a model built on 13 V-J features.

V gene TRBV19 combines with J gene TRBJ2-7, with D perhaps being TRBD1 or TRBD2 (5 bases each). The receptor was isolated from a woman aged 40 to 55 with Graves' ophthalmopathy. Sequences were obtained from blood. CDR3 sequence: CASKRDGSYEQYF. The CDR3 DNA reads as TGTGCCAGTAAACGGGACGGATCCTACGAGCAGTACTTC.